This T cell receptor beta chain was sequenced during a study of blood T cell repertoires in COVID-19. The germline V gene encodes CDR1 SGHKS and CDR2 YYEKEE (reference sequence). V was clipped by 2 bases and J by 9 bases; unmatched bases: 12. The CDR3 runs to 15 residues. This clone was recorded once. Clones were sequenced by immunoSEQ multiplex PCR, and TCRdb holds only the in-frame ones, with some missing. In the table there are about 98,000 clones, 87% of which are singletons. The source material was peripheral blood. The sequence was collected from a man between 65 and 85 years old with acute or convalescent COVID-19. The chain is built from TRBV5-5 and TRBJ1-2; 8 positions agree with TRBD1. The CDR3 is CASSFDRPGGRSYTF. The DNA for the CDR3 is TGTGCCAGCAGCTTTGACCGCCCAGGGGGCCGTAGCTACACCTTC. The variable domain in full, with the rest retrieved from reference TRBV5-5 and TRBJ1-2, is DAGVTQSPTHLIKTRGQQVTLRCSPISGHKSVSWYQQVLGQGPQFIFQYYEKEERGRGNFPDRFSARQFPNYSSELNVNALLLGDSALYLCASSFDRPGGRSYTFGSGTRLTVV.